The TCR beta chain described here comes from a study of T cells after yellow fever vaccination. About the research overall: With SMART-Seq v4 Ultra Low Input, the fractions containing low cell numbers were prepared. Study observations and caveats: In post-booster samples, most primary-vaccination clones reappeared (around 95% CD4, nearly 90% CD8).

On this clonotype itself: Its matching antigen is unknown.

V shed 5 bases, J shed 2 bases, and the junction held 8 bases outside the gene matches. Germline V CDR1 and CDR2: KGHDR, SFDVKD. CDR3 size: 18 residues. A process of 5'RACE template switching, which added a universal primer site and UMIs, was used to make TCR cDNA. TCRdb re-called the 5' RACE reads through MiXCR, storing one row per CDR3 protein. This sample has 510,000 or so distinct CDR3 sequences, with around 21% found just once. The source was PBMCs, collected 15 days after the yellow fever booster vaccination. This clonotype was obtained from a man aged 30 to 39 who received the YFV17D yellow fever vaccine. The chain recombines TRBV24-1 with TRBJ2-2; 12 nucleotides line up with TRBD1. The CDR3 loop is CATSAPGQGAPNTGELFF. For the CDR3, the DNA is TGTGCCACCAGTGCCCCGGGACAGGGGGCCCCAAACACCGGGGAGCTGTTTTTT.